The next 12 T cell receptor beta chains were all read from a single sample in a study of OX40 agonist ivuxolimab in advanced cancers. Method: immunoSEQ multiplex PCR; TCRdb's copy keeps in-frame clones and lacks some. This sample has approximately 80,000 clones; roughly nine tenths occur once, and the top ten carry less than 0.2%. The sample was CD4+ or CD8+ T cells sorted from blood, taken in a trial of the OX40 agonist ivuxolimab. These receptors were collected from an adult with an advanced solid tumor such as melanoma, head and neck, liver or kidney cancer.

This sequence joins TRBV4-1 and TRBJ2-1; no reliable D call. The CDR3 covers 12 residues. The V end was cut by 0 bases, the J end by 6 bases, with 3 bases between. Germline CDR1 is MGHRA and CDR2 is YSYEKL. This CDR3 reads CASSQDTNEQFF. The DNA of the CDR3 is TGCGCCAGCAGCCAAGATACCAATGAGCAGTTCTTC.

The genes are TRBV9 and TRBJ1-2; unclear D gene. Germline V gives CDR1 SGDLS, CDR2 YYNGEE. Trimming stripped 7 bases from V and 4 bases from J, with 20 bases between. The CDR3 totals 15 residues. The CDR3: CASSAAYSKTYGYTF. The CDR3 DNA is TGTGCCAGCTCAGCAGCGTACTCAAAGACCTATGGCTACACCTTC.

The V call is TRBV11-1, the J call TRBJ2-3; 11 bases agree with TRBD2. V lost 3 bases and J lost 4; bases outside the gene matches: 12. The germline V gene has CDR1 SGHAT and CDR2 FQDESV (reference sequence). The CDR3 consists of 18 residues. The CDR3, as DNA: TGTGCCAGCAGCTTGACTCGCGGGACTAGCGGTAGAGCAGATACGCAGTATTTT. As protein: CASSLTRGTSGRADTQYF.

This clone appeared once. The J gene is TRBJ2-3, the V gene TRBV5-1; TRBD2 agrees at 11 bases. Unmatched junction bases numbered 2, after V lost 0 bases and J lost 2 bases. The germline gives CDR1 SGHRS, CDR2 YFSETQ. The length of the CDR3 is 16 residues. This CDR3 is CASSLGLAGTTDTQYF. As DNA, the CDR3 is TGCGCCAGCAGCTTGGGACTAGCGGGGACCACAGATACGCAGTATTTT.

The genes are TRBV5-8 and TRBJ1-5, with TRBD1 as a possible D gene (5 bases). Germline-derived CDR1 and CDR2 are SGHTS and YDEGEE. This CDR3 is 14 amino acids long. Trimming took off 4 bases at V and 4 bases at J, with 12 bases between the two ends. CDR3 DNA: TGTGCCAGCAGCCCAGGGTGGGGAAATCAGCCCCAGCATTTT. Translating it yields CASSPGWGNQPQHF.

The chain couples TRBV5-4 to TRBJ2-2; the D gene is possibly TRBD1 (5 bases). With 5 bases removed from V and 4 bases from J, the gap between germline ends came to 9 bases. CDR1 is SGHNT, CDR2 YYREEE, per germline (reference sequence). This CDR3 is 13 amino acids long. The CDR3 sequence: CASRQESTGELFF. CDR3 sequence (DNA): TGTGCCAGCAGACAGGAATCCACCGGGGAGCTGTTTTTT.

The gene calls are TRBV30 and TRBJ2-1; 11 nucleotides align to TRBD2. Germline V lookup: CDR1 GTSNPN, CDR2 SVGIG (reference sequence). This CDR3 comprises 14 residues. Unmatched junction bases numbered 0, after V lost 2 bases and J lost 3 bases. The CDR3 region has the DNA TGTGCCTGGAGTACTAGCGGGGGCTACAATGAGCAGTTCTTC. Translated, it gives CAWSTSGGYNEQFF.

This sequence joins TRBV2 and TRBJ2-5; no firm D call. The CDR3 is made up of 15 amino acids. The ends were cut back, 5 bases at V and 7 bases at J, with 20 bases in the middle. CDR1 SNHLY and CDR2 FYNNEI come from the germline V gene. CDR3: CASSYLEGRSGTQYF. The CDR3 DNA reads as TGTGCCAGCAGTTATCTGGAAGGGCGCTCGGGGACCCAGTACTTC.

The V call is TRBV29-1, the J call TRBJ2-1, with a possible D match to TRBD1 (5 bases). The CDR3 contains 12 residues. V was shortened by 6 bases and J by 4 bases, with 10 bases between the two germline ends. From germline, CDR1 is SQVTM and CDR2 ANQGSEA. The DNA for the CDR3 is TGCAGCGTAGCAGGGTGGTACAATGAGCAGTTCTTC. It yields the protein CSVAGWYNEQFF.

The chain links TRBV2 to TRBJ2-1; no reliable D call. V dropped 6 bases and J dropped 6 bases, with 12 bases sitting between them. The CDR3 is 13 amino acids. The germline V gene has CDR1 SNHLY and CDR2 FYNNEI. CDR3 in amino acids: CASRSLSGNEQFF. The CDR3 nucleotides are TGTGCCAGCAGGAGTTTATCCGGCAATGAGCAGTTCTTC.

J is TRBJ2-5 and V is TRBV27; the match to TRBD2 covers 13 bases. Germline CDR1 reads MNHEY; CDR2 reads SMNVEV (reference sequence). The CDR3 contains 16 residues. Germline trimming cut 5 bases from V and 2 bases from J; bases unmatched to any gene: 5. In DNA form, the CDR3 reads TGTGCCAGCAGTCCCCAGACTAGCGGGGGGCAAGAGACCCAGTACTTC. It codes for CASSPQTSGGQETQYF.

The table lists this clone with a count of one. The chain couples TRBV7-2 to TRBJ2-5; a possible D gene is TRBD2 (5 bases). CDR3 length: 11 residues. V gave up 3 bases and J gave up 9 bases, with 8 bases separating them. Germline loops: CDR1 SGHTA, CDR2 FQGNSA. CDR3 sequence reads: CASSLRVAQYF. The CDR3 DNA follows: TGTGCCAGCAGCTTGAGGGTGGCCCAGTACTTC.